This T cell receptor (beta chain) was recovered during a study of cytomegalovirus exposure and HLA in healthy donors. The wider study: Tens of millions of unique TCRs, all from HLA-typed donors, were included in an early release of the data. General study findings and limits: In a later analysis, specific HLA alleles were associated with 15,000 to 20,000 TCR beta sequences at a 0.05 false discovery rate.

Per the germline V gene, CDR1 is SNHLY and CDR2 is FYNNEI. This CDR3 is 15 amino acids long. V lost 6 bases to trimming and J lost 5 bases; unmatched junction nucleotides: 8. PCR employed 60 Vbeta and 13 Jbeta primers. Sequenced by immunoSEQ multiplex PCR; TCRdb stores in-frame clones only, minus some. The sample records about 170,000 clones, approximately 80% being singletons. This clone was counted only a few times. Its antigen remains unknown. In nominal health when sampled, donors likely had unrecorded immune exposures nonetheless. This rearrangement joins TRBV2 to TRBJ2-7; TRBD2 matches 12 bases. Sequencing was done on a sample of PBMCs. The TCR was taken from a woman between 18 and 29 years old in good health and CMV-seronegative. Written as DNA, the CDR3 is TGTGCCAGCAGAGAACGACTAGCGGGAGCCGACGAGCAGTACTTC. As protein: CASRERLAGADEQYF.